Included here is one T cell receptor beta chain sequence, with context. The V end was cut by 4 bases, the J end by 0 bases, with 6 bases between. The CDR3 runs 14 residues. Germline assignment: CDR1 LGHDT and CDR2 YNNKEL (reference sequence). In the authors' workflow: Estimates of nucleated cell counts were drawn from the amplification of reference gene primers. Sequencing used immunoSEQ multiplex PCR; TCRdb keeps in-frame clones, though not all of them. D and trimming were read from the DNA, whereas the V and J calls and clone size are those reported in that table. There are 90,000 to 100,000 clones in the sample; 84% occur only once, and roughly 1.9% lies in the top ten. The sample belongs to a study of blood T cell repertoires in COVID-19. Study-wide background: Acute and convalescent COVID-19 specimens originated in the United States, Italy and Spain. PBMCs, B-cell-depleted T cells, or T cells provided the cDNA or gDNA that made up the material.

Sequencing was carried out using peripheral blood. The origin of this receptor is a man in his 70s with active or convalescent COVID-19. The rearrangement joins TRBV3-1 (or the pseudogene TRBV3-2) to TRBJ2-2, with D uncertain. The CDR3 coding sequence is TGTGCCAGCAGCCTCGCGGCGAACACCGGGGAGCTGTTTTTT. Protein product: CASSLAANTGELFF.